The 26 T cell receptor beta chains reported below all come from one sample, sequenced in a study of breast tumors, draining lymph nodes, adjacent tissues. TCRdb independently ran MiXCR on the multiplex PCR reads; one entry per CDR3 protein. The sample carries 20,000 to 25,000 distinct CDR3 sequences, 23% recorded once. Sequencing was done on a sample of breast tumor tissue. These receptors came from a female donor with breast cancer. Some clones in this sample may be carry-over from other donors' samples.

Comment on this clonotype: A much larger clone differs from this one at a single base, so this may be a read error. The CDR3 loop reads CASSQVGEQPQHF. The CDR3 DNA reads TGTGCCAGCAGCCAAGTAGGGGAGCAGCCCCAGCATTTT. The chain combines TRBV3-1 with TRBJ1-5, with D perhaps TRBD1 (5 bases). The CDR3 is 13 residues long. The V end lost 1 base, the J end lost 7 bases, and 8 bases lay between the germline ends. Germline assignment: CDR1 LGHDT and CDR2 YNNKEL (reference sequence).

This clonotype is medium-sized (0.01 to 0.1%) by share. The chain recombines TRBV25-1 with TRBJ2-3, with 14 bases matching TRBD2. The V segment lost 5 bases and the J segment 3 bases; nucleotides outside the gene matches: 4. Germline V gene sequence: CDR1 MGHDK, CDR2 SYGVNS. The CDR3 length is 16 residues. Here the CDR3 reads CASSRRLAGGTDTQYF. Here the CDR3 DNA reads TGTGCCAGCAGTAGAAGACTAGCGGGAGGGACAGATACGCAGTATTTT.

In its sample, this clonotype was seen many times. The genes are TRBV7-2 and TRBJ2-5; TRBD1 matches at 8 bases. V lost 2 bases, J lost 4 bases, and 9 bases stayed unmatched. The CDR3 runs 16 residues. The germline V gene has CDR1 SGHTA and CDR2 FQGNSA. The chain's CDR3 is CASSLLGQGAGETQYF. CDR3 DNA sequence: TGTGCCAGCAGCTTACTAGGTCAGGGGGCGGGAGAGACCCAGTACTTC.

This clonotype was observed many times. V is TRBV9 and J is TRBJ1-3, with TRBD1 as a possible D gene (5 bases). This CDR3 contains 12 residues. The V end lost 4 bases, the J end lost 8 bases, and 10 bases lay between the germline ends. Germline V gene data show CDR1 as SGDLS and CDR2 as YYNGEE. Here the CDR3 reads CASSPQGDTIYF. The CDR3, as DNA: TGTGCCAGCAGCCCACAAGGGGACACCATATATTTT.

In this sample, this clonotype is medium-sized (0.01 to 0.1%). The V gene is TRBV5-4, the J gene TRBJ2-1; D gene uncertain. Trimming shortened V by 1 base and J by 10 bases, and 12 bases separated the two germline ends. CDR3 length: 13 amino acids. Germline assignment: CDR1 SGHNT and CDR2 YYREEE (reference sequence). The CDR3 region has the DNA TGTGCCAGCAGCTTGTTTGGGGTAGTCGAGCAGTTCTTC. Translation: CASSLFGVVEQFF.

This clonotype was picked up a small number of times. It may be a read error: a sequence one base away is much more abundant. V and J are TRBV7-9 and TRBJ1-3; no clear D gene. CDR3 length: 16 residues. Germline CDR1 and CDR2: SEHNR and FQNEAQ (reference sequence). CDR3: CASSFSAGSSGDTIYF. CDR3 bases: TGTGCCAGCAGCTTCTCGGCTGGGAGCTCTGGAGACACCATATATTTT.

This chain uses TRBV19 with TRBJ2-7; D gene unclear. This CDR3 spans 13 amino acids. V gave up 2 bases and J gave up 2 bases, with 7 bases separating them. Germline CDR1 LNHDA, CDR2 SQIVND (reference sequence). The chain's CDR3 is CASSITDAYEQYF. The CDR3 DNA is TGTGCCAGTAGTATAACCGACGCCTACGAGCAGTACTTC.

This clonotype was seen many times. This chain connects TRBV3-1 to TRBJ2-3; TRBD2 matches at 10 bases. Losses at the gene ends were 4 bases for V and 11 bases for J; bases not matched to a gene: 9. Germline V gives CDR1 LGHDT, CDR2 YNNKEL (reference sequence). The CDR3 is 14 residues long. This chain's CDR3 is CASSRGTSDRGQYF. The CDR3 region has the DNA TGTGCCAGCAGCCGCGGGACTAGCGACCGGGGGCAGTATTTT.

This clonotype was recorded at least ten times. The CDR3 DNA sequence: TGTGCCAGCAGCTCCGGGACAGGGCCCCATAATGAAAAACTGTTTTTT. It is translated as CASSSGTGPHNEKLFF. The rearrangement links TRBV6-2 or TRBV6-3 to TRBJ1-4, with 9 bases that match TRBD1. After removal of 6 bases from V and 4 bases from J, the junction contained 9 bases not matched to a gene. The CDR3 is 16 residues long. Germline loops: CDR1 MNHEY, CDR2 SVGEGT.

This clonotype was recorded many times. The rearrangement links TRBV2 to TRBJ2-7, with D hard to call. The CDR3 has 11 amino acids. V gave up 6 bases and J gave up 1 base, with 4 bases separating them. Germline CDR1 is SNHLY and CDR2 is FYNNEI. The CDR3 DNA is TGTGCCAGCAGGGTGTCCTACGAGCAGTACTTC. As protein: CASRVSYEQYF.

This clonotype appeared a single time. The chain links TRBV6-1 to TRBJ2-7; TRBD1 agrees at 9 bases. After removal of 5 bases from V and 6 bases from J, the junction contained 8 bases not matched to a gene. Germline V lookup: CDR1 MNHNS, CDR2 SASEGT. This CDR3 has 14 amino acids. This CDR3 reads CASSPGTGFPEQYF. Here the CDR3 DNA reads TGTGCCAGCAGTCCCGGGACAGGGTTCCCCGAGCAGTACTTC.

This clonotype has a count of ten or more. The CDR3 loop is CASSLGDRGTEAFF. DNA for the CDR3: TGTGCCAGCAGCCTTGGGGATCGGGGTACTGAAGCTTTCTTT. The V and J genes are TRBV9 and TRBJ1-1, with D uncertain. The CDR3 sequence is 14 residues long. The germline V and J ends were trimmed by 4 bases and 5 bases, with 15 bases remaining between them. Germline values: CDR1 SGDLS, CDR2 YYNGEE.

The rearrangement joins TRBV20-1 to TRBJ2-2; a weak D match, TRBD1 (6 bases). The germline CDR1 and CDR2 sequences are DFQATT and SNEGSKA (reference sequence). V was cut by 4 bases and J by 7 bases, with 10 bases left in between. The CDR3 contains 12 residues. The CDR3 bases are TGCAGTGCTAACCGAGGGGGCGGGGAGCTGTTTTTT. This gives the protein CSANRGGGELFF.

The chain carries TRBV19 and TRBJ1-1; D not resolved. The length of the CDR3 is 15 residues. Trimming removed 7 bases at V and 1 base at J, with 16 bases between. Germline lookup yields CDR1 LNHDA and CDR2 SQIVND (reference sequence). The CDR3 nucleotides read TGTGCCAGTACTTTTGCAGTCGCAGGGAACACTGAAGCTTTCTTT. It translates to CASTFAVAGNTEAFF.

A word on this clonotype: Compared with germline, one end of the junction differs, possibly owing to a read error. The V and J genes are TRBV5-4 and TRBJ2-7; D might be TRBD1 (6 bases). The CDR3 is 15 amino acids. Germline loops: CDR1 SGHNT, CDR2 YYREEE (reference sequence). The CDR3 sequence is CAGSLSTGMPYEQYF. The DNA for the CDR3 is TGTGCCGGCAGCTTATCAACAGGGATGCCCTACGAGCAGTACTTC.

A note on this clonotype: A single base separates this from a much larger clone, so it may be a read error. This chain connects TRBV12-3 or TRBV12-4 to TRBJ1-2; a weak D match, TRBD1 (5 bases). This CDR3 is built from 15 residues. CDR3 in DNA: TGTGCCAGCAGTTTTGGGGGAAAGGGGCACTATGGCTACATCTTC. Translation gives CASSFGGKGHYGYIF.

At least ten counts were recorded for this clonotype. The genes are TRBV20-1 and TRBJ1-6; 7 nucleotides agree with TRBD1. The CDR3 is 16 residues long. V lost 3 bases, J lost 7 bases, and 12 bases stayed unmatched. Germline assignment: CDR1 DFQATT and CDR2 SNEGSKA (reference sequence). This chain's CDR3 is CSARGNRGILNSPLHF. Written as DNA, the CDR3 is TGCAGTGCTAGGGGGAACAGGGGCATATTAAATTCACCCCTCCACTTT.

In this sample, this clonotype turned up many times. CDR3 loop: CASSLRGRGGFF. CDR3 sequence (DNA): TGTGCCAGCAGTTTACGGGGCCGCGGTGGGTTCTTC. This sequence joins TRBV28 and TRBJ2-1; D assignment may be TRBD1 or TRBD2 (5 bases each). This CDR3 region has 12 residues. Germline CDR1 is MDHEN and CDR2 is SYDVKM. The ends were cut back, 2 bases at V and 15 bases at J, with 14 bases in the middle. The full variable domain, in which reference TRBV28 and TRBJ2-1 provide the parts outside the CDR3, is DVKVTQSSRYLVKRTGEKVFLECVQDMDHENMFWYRQDPGLGLRLIYFSYDVKMKEKGDIPEGYSVSREKKERFSLILESASTNQTSMYLCASSLRGRGGFFGPGTRLTVL.

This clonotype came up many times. The CDR3 reads CSASLRTGDTQYF. CDR3 bases: TGCAGTGCTAGCCTTCGGACAGGGGATACGCAGTATTTT. The J gene is TRBJ2-3, the V gene TRBV20-1, with 8 positions matching TRBD1. The junction had 5 bases not matched to a gene; V was cut back by 3 bases and J by 6 bases. Germline V gene sequence: CDR1 DFQATT, CDR2 SNEGSKA (reference sequence). The CDR3 spans 13 residues.

The CDR3 here is CASSYASGGLSYNEQFF. CDR3 sequence (DNA): TGTGCCAGTAGTTACGCTAGCGGGGGGTTGTCCTACAATGAGCAGTTCTTC. V is TRBV19 and J is TRBJ2-1; 11 bases line up with TRBD2. Germline-derived CDR1 and CDR2 are LNHDA and SQIVND (reference sequence). With 5 bases clipped from V and 1 base from J, the junction kept 7 bases outside the gene matches. This CDR3 spans 17 amino acids.

CDR3 protein: CASSLLAGGPHNEQFF. The CDR3 region has the DNA TGCGCCAGCAGCTTGCTAGCGGGAGGGCCCCACAATGAGCAGTTCTTC. This chain uses TRBV5-1 with TRBJ2-1; 12 bases are a match to TRBD2. Per germline, CDR1 SGHRS and CDR2 YFSETQ. The CDR3 spans 16 residues. V trimming: 1 base; J trimming: 5 bases; junction bases outside the gene matches: 4.

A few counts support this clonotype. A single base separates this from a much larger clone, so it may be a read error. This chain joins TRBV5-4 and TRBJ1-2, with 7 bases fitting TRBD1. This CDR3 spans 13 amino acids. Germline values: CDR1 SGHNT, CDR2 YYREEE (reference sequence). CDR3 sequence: CASSQGEEIGYAF. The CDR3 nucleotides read TGTGCCAGCAGTCAGGGGGAGGAGATAGGCTACGCCTTC.

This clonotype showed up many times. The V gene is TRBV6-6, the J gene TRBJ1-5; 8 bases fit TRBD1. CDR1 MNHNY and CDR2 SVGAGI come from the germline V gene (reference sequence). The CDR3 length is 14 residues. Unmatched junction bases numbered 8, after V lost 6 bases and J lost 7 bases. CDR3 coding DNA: TGTGCCAGCAGGCCCGCAGGGGGCGGGCAGCCCCAGCATTTT. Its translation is CASRPAGGGQPQHF.

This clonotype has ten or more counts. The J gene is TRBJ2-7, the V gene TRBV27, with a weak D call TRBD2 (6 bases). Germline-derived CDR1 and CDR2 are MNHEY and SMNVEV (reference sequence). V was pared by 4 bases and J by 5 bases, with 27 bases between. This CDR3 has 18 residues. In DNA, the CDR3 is TGTGCCAGCAGTTCTTATGTACCCCGGGACTTAGCCCCACACGAGCAGTACTTC. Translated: CASSSYVPRDLAPHEQYF.

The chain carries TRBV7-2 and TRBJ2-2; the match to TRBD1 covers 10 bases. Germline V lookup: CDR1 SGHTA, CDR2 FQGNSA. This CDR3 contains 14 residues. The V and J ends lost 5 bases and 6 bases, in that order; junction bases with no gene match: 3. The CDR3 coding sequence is TGTGCCAGCAGCCGCGGACAGGGGGCCGGGGAGCTGTTTTTT. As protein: CASSRGQGAGELFF.

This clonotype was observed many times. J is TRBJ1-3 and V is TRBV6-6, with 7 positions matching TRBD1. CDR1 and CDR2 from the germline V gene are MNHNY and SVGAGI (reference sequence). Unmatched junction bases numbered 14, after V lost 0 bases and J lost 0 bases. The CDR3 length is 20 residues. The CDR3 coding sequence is TGTGCCAGCAGTTACTCCCTAGGGACAGCGACTGGGGGCTCTGGAAACACCATATATTTT. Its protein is CASSYSLGTATGGSGNTIYF.